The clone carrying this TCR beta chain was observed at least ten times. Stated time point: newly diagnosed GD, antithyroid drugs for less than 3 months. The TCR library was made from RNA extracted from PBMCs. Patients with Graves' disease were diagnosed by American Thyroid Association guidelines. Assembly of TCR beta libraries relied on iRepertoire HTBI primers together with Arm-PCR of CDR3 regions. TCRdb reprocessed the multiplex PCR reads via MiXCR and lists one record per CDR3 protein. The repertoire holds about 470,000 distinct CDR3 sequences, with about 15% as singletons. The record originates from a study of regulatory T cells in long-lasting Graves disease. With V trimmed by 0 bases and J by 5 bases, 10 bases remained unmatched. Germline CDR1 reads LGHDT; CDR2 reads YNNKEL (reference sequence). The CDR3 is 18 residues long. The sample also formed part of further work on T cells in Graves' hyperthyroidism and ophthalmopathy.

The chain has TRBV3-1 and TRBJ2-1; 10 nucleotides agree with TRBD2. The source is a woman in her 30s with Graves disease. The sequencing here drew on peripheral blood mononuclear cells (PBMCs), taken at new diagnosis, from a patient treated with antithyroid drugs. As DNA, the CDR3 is TGTGCCAGCAGCCAAGATCCTCCAACGCTAGCGGGAGACAATGAGCAGTTCTTC. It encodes CASSQDPPTLAGDNEQFF.